A single sample is the source of the 25 T cell receptor beta chains below, sequenced in a study of tumor-infiltrating lymphocytes in primary liver carcinoma. Starting material of about 450 ng total RNA yielded TCR beta cDNA via a constant-region primer. Slightly modified ARM-PCR served as the procedure for the TCR beta libraries. These libraries came from three rounds of nested multiplex PCR. For roughly 10 cycles apiece, the opening two PCR rounds ran with TRBV1-TRBV30 forward primers and a C-beta reverse primer. One entry per CDR3 protein results from TCRdb running MiXCR on the multiplex PCR reads. This table has about 210,000 distinct CDR3 sequences, almost 65% appearing once. In addition to blood RNA drawn from unsorted whole blood, germline DNA was extracted. Specimen: peripheral blood. These receptors came from a woman aged 55-69 years with primary liver carcinoma and hepatitis B virus infection.

As concerns this clonotype: A read error may explain this, as a much larger clone is one base away. J is TRBJ2-5 and V is TRBV4-2, with D perhaps assigned TRBD1 or TRBD2 (5 bases each). Trimming pared 8 bases from V and 5 bases from J, leaving 18 bases between. The CDR3 consists of 14 residues. Germline V gene sequence: CDR1 LGHNA, CDR2 YNFKEQ. For the CDR3, the DNA is TGTGCCAGCCGCGAACCGGGACCGGGGGAGACCCAGTACTTC. Translated: CASREPGPGETQYF.

The rearrangement links TRBV12-3 or TRBV12-4 to TRBJ2-1; 9 bases fit TRBD2. CDR3 length: 14 amino acids. V shed 4 bases and J 5 bases; nucleotides not matched to a gene: 3. The CDR3 region is CASSSLAGHNEQFF. The CDR3 DNA is TGTGCCAGCAGTTCTCTAGCGGGACACAATGAGCAGTTCTTC.

About this clonotype: This may stem from a read error, because a much larger clone lies one nucleotide away. CDR3: CASGGDAYTYNERFF. As DNA, the CDR3 is TGTGCCAGCGGGGGAGACGCGTATACCTACAATGAGCGGTTCTTC. V and J are TRBV6-6 and TRBJ2-1; D tentatively reads TRBD1 or TRBD2 (5 bases each). The germline V gene encodes CDR1 MNHNY and CDR2 SVGAGI (reference sequence). The CDR3 has 15 amino acids.

About this clonotype itself: Since a much larger clone is just one base distant, this may be a read error. This CDR3 fails to terminate in the conserved phenylalanine or tryptophan, so it likely reflects a read error. This chain joins TRBV7-9 and TRBJ2-1; D assignment may be TRBD1 or TRBD2 (6 bases each). V lost 5 bases and J 9 bases, leaving 17 bases between the germline ends. Germline loops: CDR1 SEHNR, CDR2 FQNEAQ (reference sequence). The length of the CDR3 is 14 residues. CDR3 amino acids: CASSQGTGGFEQFL. The CDR3 DNA sequence: TGTGCCAGCAGCCAGGGGACCGGGGGATTTGAGCAGTTCCTC.

The CDR3 loop is CASSKDPGTRARNEQFF. In DNA form, the CDR3 reads TGTGCCAGCAGCAAAGACCCCGGGACTAGGGCCCGCAATGAGCAGTTCTTC. V and J are TRBV21-1 and TRBJ2-1; TRBD2 reflects the table's D call only, with no check against the DNA. TRBV21-1 is marked as a pseudogene. This CDR3 is built from 17 residues.

This clonotype was seen ten or more times. This chain connects TRBV10-3 to TRBJ2-1; 14 bases line up with TRBD2. The length of the CDR3 is 18 residues. Looked up from germline, CDR1 is ENHRY and CDR2 is SYGVKD. V shed 3 bases and J 1 base; nucleotides not matched to a gene: 5. The CDR3 nucleotides are TGTGCCATCAGTGAAAGACTAGCGGGAGGGAATTCCTACAATGAGCAGTTCTTC. The encoded protein is CAISERLAGGNSYNEQFF.

This clonotype was seen only once. The CDR3 does not end in the conserved phenylalanine or tryptophan, so this is likely a read error. This chain connects TRBV18 to TRBJ2-7; D is undetermined. This CDR3 is 14 amino acids long. CDR1 KGHSH and CDR2 LQKENI come from the germline V gene. Between the trimmed V and J ends, which lost 0 bases and 4 bases, there was a span of 10 bases. In DNA form, the CDR3 reads TGTGCCAGCTCACCACCTTTTAGAGCATACGAGCAGTACATC. Translating it yields CASSPPFRAYEQYI.

This clonotype was seen a handful of times. Being one base from a much bigger clone, this may be a read error. The V call is TRBV10-3, the J call TRBJ2-5; 11 nucleotides align to TRBD1. The V gene's germline CDR1 is ENHRY and CDR2 SYGVKD. The CDR3 length is 17 residues. Written as DNA, the CDR3 is TGTGCCACCAGTCCTACCCTGGACAGGGGGCAGGAAGAGACCCAGTACTTC. Amino acid sequence: CATSPTLDRGQEETQYF.

The chain is built from TRBV11-2 and TRBJ2-5; D not certain. There are 13 residues in the CDR3. V dropped 4 bases and J dropped 4 bases, with 10 bases sitting between them. Germline V gives CDR1 SGHAT, CDR2 FQNNGV. The CDR3 reads CASSSRHGETQYF. The DNA of the CDR3 is TGTGCCAGCAGCTCTCGACACGGAGAGACCCAGTACTTC.

Concerning this clonotype: One junction end disagrees with the germline gene, perhaps due to a read error. The chain links TRBV5-1 to TRBJ2-5; TRBD1 is a possible D gene (6 bases). CDR1 and CDR2 from the germline V gene are SGHRS and YFSETQ. The CDR3 consists of 16 residues. The CDR3 DNA follows: TGCGCCAGCAGCTTGGTGGGGGCAGGGACCCGAGAGATCCAGTACTTC. Residues: CASSLVGAGTREIQYF.

Note on this clonotype: An end of the junction differs from the germline gene, which may be a read error. This sequence joins TRBV11-1 and TRBJ2-1, with D possibly called TRBD1 or TRBD2 (5 bases each). The germline CDR1 and CDR2 sequences are SGHAT and FQDESV (reference sequence). The CDR3 spans 15 residues. The CDR3 is CASSPRDLIYNKQFF. Here the CDR3 DNA reads TGTGCCAGCAGCCCCCGGGACCTAATCTACAATAAGCAGTTCTTC.

Notes on this clonotype: Mismatch with germline at one junction end may stem from a read error. This CDR3 reads CAGSRRTGRLYNEQFF. The CDR3 DNA sequence: TGCGCCGGCAGCCGACGGACAGGGCGGTTGTACAATGAGCAGTTCTTC. This chain joins TRBV5-1 and TRBJ2-1, with TRBD1 matching over 8 bases. CDR3 length: 16 amino acids. Germline V gene lookup returns CDR1 SGHRS and CDR2 YFSETQ.

About this clonotype: A junction end diverges from the germline sequence, so it may reflect a read error. The gene calls are TRBV6-6 and TRBJ1-1; no reliable D call. This CDR3 region has 13 residues. Per the germline V gene, CDR1 is MNHNY and CDR2 is SVGAGI (reference sequence). The CDR3 DNA follows: TGTGCCAGCAGTTACAGGCAAAGCACTGAGGCTTTCTTT. Encoded protein: CASSYRQSTEAFF.

Regarding this clonotype: The junction and the germline gene differ at one end; a read error may be behind it. The chain has TRBV11-2 and TRBJ2-3, with D maybe TRBD2 (7 bases). CDR1 is SGHAT, CDR2 FQNNGV, per germline. The length of the CDR3 is 13 residues. In DNA form, the CDR3 reads TGTGTCAGCAACCCCATTTGGGGGGGCACGCAGTACTTT. Amino acids: CVSNPIWGGTQYF.

V usage is TRBV12-3 or TRBV12-4 and J usage is TRBJ1-1; D gene uncertain. The ends were cut back, 8 bases at V and 5 bases at J, with 9 bases in the middle. The CDR3 totals 11 residues. As DNA, the CDR3 is TGTGCCAGCGGCCCCTCTACTGAAGCTTTCTTT. Translation: CASGPSTEAFF.

This clonotype has just one count. A single base separates this from a much larger clone, so it may be a read error. The V call is TRBV6-5, the J call TRBJ2-2; TRBD2 matches 9 bases. The germline gives CDR1 MNHEY, CDR2 SVGAGI. The CDR3 loop spans 18 amino acids. The CDR3 reads CASRYSREGHEYTGELFF. The CDR3 region has the DNA TGTGCCAGCAGATACTCGCGGGAGGGCCATGAGTACACCGGGGAGCTGTTTTTT.

As regards this clonotype: A much bigger clone sits one base away, suggesting this may be a read error. The genes are TRBV6-8 and TRBJ2-1, with a tentative D call TRBD1 (6 bases). Germline CDR1 is MNHGY and CDR2 is SAAAGT. This CDR3 is 14 amino acids long. The CDR3: CAGSYRDPGNEQFF. The CDR3, as DNA: TGTGCCGGCAGTTACAGGGACCCCGGGAATGAGCAGTTCTTC.

This clonotype showed up just once. The V gene is TRBV28, the J gene TRBJ1-2, with 7 nucleotides matching TRBD1. CDR1 and CDR2 from the germline V gene are MDHEN and SYDVKM. The CDR3 totals 13 residues. V lost 6 bases to trimming and J lost 9 bases; unmatched junction nucleotides: 10. CDR3 sequence: CASRPTGRDSYTF. The CDR3 nucleotides are TGTGCCAGCAGACCGACAGGGAGGGATAGCTACACCTTC.

As regards this clonotype: A read error may explain this, as a much larger clone is one base away. It is likely a read error, because the conserved phenylalanine at the end of the CDR3 is missing. The gene calls are TRBV7-9 and TRBJ2-5; 8 bases map to TRBD1. This CDR3 has 14 amino acids. Germline lookup yields CDR1 SEHNR and CDR2 FQNEAQ (reference sequence). V shed 6 bases, J shed 1 base, and the junction held 4 bases outside the gene matches. CDR3 loop: CASSPGTGQETQYI. Written as DNA, the CDR3 is TGTGCCAGCAGTCCCGGGACAGGCCAAGAGACCCAGTACATC.

In its sample, this clonotype was seen many times. The V gene is TRBV5-6, the J gene TRBJ1-1; the D is unclear. CDR1 and CDR2 (germline): SGHDT, YYEEEE. Deletions cut 2 bases from V and 0 bases from J, with 11 bases between. CDR3 size: 15 residues. The CDR3 sequence is CASSFRPDLNTEAFF. CDR3 DNA: TGTGCCAGCAGCTTCCGACCCGATTTGAACACTGAAGCTTTCTTT.

With regard to this clonotype: The germline gene is not matched at one end of the junction; a read error may be the cause. The chain links TRBV10-3 to TRBJ2-7; maybe TRBD2 (6 bases). The germline gives CDR1 ENHRY, CDR2 SYGVKD. The CDR3 is 15 amino acids. In DNA, the CDR3 is TGTGCCATAAGTGCCCCGGGACTGGGGGTCTACGAGCAGTACTTC. This sequence encodes CAISAPGLGVYEQYF.

This clonotype came up once. At one boundary the junction diverges from the germline segment, which might be a read error. This chain links TRBV11-3 with TRBJ1-2, with a tentative D call TRBD1 (6 bases). Germline values: CDR1 SGHNT, CDR2 YENEEA. The CDR3 totals 13 residues. CDR3 sequence (DNA): TGTGCCAGCAGCCCGACAGGCCCCTATGGCCACACCTTC. Translation: CASSPTGPYGHTF.

This clonotype was recorded only once. Germline and junction disagree at one end, which may indicate a read error. The chain recombines TRBV11-2 with TRBJ2-1; D is possibly TRBD2 (5 bases). Germline-derived CDR1 and CDR2 are SGHAT and FQNNGV. The CDR3 length is 15 residues. This chain's CDR3 is CASSFGSGDYNEQCF. The DNA for the CDR3 is TGTGCCAGCAGCTTTGGGAGCGGAGACTACAATGAGCAGTGCTTC.

This clonotype was detected many times. The gene calls are TRBV12-3 or TRBV12-4 and TRBJ2-6, with D unclear. The CDR3 totals 15 residues. V was shortened by 1 base and J by 2 bases, with 6 bases between the two germline ends. The CDR3 loop reads CASSLVSTGANVLTF. The CDR3 coding sequence is TGTGCCAGCAGTTTAGTGTCAACTGGGGCCAACGTCCTGACTTTC.

To note about this clonotype: Because it lacks the conserved phenylalanine or tryptophan at the end, this CDR3 is likely a read error. The V gene is TRBV5-5, the J gene TRBJ2-5; D not resolved. Germline CDR1 is SGHKS and CDR2 is YYEKEE (reference sequence). This CDR3 contains 14 residues. The ends were cut back, 0 bases at V and 4 bases at J, with 10 bases in the middle. The CDR3 DNA reads as TGTGCCAGCAGCTTGGACCCCAGCAGAGAGACCCAGTACCTC. It yields the protein CASSLDPSRETQYL.